The following is a TCR beta chain sequence with its context. What it binds is unknown. The CDR3 contains 15 residues. J was trimmed by 4 bases and V by 3 bases; bases with no gene match: 7. Germline assignment: CDR1 MDHEN and CDR2 SYDVKM. This specimen belongs to a study of T cell repertoires in cytomegalovirus infection. Study-level information: Based on public TCR beta signatures, there were indications of CMV infection and of a matching HLA type.

Points from the study as a whole: Predominance within the ex vivo response was attributable to HLA-C-restricted CMV-specific TCR beta clonotypes. Accumulated public TCR beta family frequency recognized individuals carrying CMV together with the relevant HLA.

TCRdb analysed the reads with MiXCR anew, one entry per CDR3 protein. The repertoire holds under 300,000 distinct CDR3 sequences, with approximately 15% as singletons. The V and J genes are TRBV28 and TRBJ1-1, with TRBD1 matching over 8 bases. This clonotype was sampled from a human donor in good health (CMV status not recorded). Some clones in this sample may be carry-over from other donors' samples. The sequencing sample was made of CD8+ T cells from PBMCs. Here the CDR3 reads CASSFPTGGSTEAFF. CDR3 bases: TGTGCCAGCAGTTTCCCTACAGGGGGGAGCACTGAAGCTTTCTTT.